This T cell receptor beta chain was documented in a study of T cell responses to AZD1222 COVID-19 vaccine. The study's findings and limits: Repertoires were collected only later (after the peak T cell response had occurred). Among the donors, most were white British and more were female, and clonal diversity was possibly underestimated. CD4 TCRs linked to vaccination spanned spike, dominating at 160-218 and 743-854.

This CDR3 contains 15 residues. Germline assignment: CDR1 MDHEN and CDR2 SYDVKM. Trimming pared 5 bases from V and 4 bases from J, leaving 18 bases between. TCRdb's copy holds only in-frame clones and misses some; the assay was immunoSEQ multiplex PCR. The sample lists more than 110,000 clones; 92% were seen once. About this clone: Its antigen is still unknown.

Investigators merged groups given second doses at roughly 4 or roughly 12 weeks. This clonotype was obtained from an adult who received the AZD1222 COVID-19 vaccine. Sequences were derived from peripheral blood, sampled 28 days after the second AZD1222 dose. The chain employs TRBV28 and TRBJ2-7; D may be TRBD2 (6 bases). CDR3 loop: CASSTSRRVGYEQYF. The CDR3 DNA follows: TGTGCCAGCAGTACCAGCCGGAGGGTGGGTTACGAGCAGTACTTC.